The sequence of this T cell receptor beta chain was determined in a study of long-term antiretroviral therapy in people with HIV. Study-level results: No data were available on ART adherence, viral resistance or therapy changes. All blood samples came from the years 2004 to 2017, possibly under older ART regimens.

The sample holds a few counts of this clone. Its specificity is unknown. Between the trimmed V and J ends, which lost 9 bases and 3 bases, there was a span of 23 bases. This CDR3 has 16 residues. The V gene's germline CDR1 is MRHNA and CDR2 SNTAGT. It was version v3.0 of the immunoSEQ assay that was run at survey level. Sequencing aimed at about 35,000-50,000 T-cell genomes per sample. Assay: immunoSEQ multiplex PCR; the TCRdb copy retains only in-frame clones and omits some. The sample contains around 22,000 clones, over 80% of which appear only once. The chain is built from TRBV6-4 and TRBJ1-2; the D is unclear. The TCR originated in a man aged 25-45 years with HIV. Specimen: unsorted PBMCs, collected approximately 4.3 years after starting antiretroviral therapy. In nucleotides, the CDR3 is TGTGCCAGTACCCGGGAGCAGGACCTGCCCTACTATGGCTACACCTTC. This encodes CASTREQDLPYYGYTF.